Below, 26 T cell receptor beta chains from the same sample are listed, as sequenced in a study of CDR3 diversity in severe acne. A single record per CDR3 protein comes from TCRdb applying MiXCR to the PCR reads. Among around 83,000 distinct CDR3 sequences, 49% were seen once, and the ten largest hold roughly 12%. The specimen sequenced was blood. These receptor sequences come from a male donor with severe acne vulgaris.

This clonotype was observed a handful of times. The chain has TRBV7-2 and TRBJ2-6; either TRBD1 or TRBD2 may fit D (5 bases each). The germline CDR1 and CDR2 sequences are SGHTA and FQGNSA. V was shortened by 5 bases and J by 9 bases, with 14 bases between the two germline ends. The CDR3 extends over 14 amino acids. CDR3 sequence (DNA): TGTGCCAGCAGCGCTCCGGGACCCGTCAACGTCCTGACTTTC. Amino acid sequence: CASSAPGPVNVLTF.

The J gene is TRBJ2-1, the V gene TRBV3-1; 9 nucleotides agree with TRBD2. Per the germline V gene, CDR1 is LGHDT and CDR2 is YNNKEL (reference sequence). The V segment lost 4 bases and the J segment 5 bases; nucleotides outside the gene matches: 6. The CDR3 spans 15 residues. The CDR3 DNA reads TGTGCCAGCAGCCTAGCGGGAGAGGTCCACAATGAGCAGTTCTTC. Its protein product is CASSLAGEVHNEQFF.

There are many counts of this clonotype. The chain couples TRBV7-9 to TRBJ2-3; possibly TRBD1 or TRBD2 for D (6 bases each). V was cut by 4 bases and J by 1 base, with 9 bases left in between. This CDR3 region has 14 residues. Germline V lookup: CDR1 SEHNR, CDR2 FQNEAQ (reference sequence). In DNA form, the CDR3 reads TGTGCCAGCAGCTCGAGGGGGGGCACAGATACGCAGTATTTT. This translates into CASSSRGGTDTQYF.

For this clonotype: One junction end does not reproduce the germline sequence, and a read error may be involved. The chain couples TRBV7-2 to TRBJ2-7, with 9 bases identical to TRBD2. CDR1 is SGHTA, CDR2 FQGNSA, per germline. The CDR3 has 16 amino acids. The CDR3 protein is CASSQEGSGSSYEQYF. CDR3 coding DNA: TGCGCCAGCAGCCAAGAGGGTAGCGGGAGCTCCTACGAGCAGTACTTC.

This clonotype showed up just a few times. The rearrangement uses TRBV7-2 and TRBJ2-3; perhaps D is TRBD1 or TRBD2 (5 bases each). The CDR3 is 15 residues long. The ends were cut back, 4 bases at V and 8 bases at J, with 19 bases in the middle. The V gene's germline CDR1 is SGHTA and CDR2 FQGNSA. The CDR3 DNA follows: TGTGCCAGCAGCTCCGCTGGGGGTAGGGCGAGTACGCAGTATTTT. Amino acids: CASSSAGGRASTQYF. Together with reference TRBV7-2 and TRBJ2-3, the CDR3 gives the full variable domain: GAGVSQSPSNKVTEKGKDVELRCDPISGHTALYWYRQSLGQGLEFLIYFQGNSAPDKSGLPSDRFSAERTGGSVSTLTIQRTQQEDSAVYLCASSSAGGRASTQYFGPGTRLTVL.

This clonotype was observed at least ten times. The rearrangement uses TRBV12-3 or TRBV12-4 and TRBJ2-2; 7 bases line up with TRBD2. This CDR3 has 14 amino acids. The ends lost 4 bases at V and 7 bases at J; junction bases unmatched: 6. The chain's CDR3 is CASSWTGRGGELFF. DNA for the CDR3: TGTGCCAGCAGTTGGACTGGGAGGGGCGGGGAGCTGTTTTTT.

The V call is TRBV6-5, the J call TRBJ2-3; weak D call: TRBD2 (6 bases). This CDR3 region has 16 residues. The germline gives CDR1 MNHEY, CDR2 SVGAGI. The V end was cut by 4 bases, the J end by 0 bases, with 14 bases between. CDR3 protein: CASSWTGTGSTDTQYF. The CDR3 DNA reads as TGTGCCAGCAGTTGGACCGGGACTGGAAGCACAGATACGCAGTATTTT.

This clonotype was recorded a few times. This CDR3 is CASSSPRSGAQETQYF. The CDR3 nucleotides are TGCGCCAGCAGCTCCCCCCGTAGCGGGGCTCAAGAGACCCAGTACTTC. V gene TRBV5-1 combines with J gene TRBJ2-5, with 8 bases lining up with TRBD2. The trim removed 3 bases at V and 2 bases at J, leaving 9 bases unmatched. The germline V gene has CDR1 SGHRS and CDR2 YFSETQ. This CDR3 comprises 16 residues.

The chain has TRBV6-6 and TRBJ2-5, with unresolved D. In germline, CDR1 is MNHNY, CDR2 SVGAGI (reference sequence). Trimming removed 4 bases from V and 1 base from J, with 13 bases in between. The CDR3 length is 15 residues. CDR3 residues: CASSLRPSIQETQYF. The CDR3, as DNA: TGTGCCAGCAGTTTACGACCTAGTATCCAAGAGACCCAGTACTTC.

There are a few counts of this clonotype. The chain links TRBV29-1 to TRBJ2-1; D is tentatively TRBD1 or TRBD2 (6 bases each). Trimming removed 8 bases at V and 0 bases at J, with 17 bases between. Germline-derived CDR1 and CDR2 are SQVTM and ANQGSEA. The CDR3 is 15 residues long. The CDR3 coding sequence is TGCAGCCAAGATTTGGGGGGCGCCTCCTACAATGAGCAGTTCTTC. This codes for CSQDLGGASYNEQFF.

This clonotype was seen many times. The V call is TRBV9, the J call TRBJ1-4, with D tentatively TRBD1 (5 bases). V dropped 0 bases and J dropped 2 bases, with 8 bases sitting between them. The CDR3 contains 15 residues. Germline loops: CDR1 SGDLS, CDR2 YYNGEE. DNA of the CDR3: TGTGCCAGCAGCGTAGAGGGGCGGACTAATGAAAAACTGTTTTTT. Its protein product is CASSVEGRTNEKLFF.

The rearrangement joins TRBV9 to TRBJ2-6; D is undetermined. Germline V gene lookup returns CDR1 SGDLS and CDR2 YYNGEE. The CDR3 consists of 17 residues. With 4 bases removed from V and 0 bases from J, the gap between germline ends came to 14 bases. This chain's CDR3 is CASSIRTASSGANVLTF. The CDR3 DNA sequence: TGTGCCAGCAGCATTAGGACGGCTAGCTCTGGGGCCAACGTCCTGACTTTC.

This clonotype was counted once. The chain carries TRBV20-1 and TRBJ2-5; 9 positions agree with TRBD2. The junction had 3 bases not matched to a gene; V was cut back by 6 bases and J by 4 bases. CDR1 is DFQATT, CDR2 SNEGSKA, per germline (reference sequence). The CDR3 consists of 12 residues. The CDR3 spells CSAKLAGETQYF. CDR3 sequence (DNA): TGCAGTGCAAAACTAGCGGGAGAGACCCAGTACTTC.

This clonotype occurred many times. The chain couples TRBV28 to TRBJ1-2; 9 bases are shared with TRBD1. The J segment lost 1 base and the V segment lost 7 bases, leaving 7 bases of the junction unmatched. The CDR3 has 15 residues. CDR1 and CDR2 (germline): MDHEN, SYDVKM. The CDR3 loop reads CASTLRTGDNYGYTF. Here the CDR3 DNA reads TGTGCCAGCACCCTTAGGACAGGGGATAACTATGGCTACACCTTC.

This clonotype has at least ten counts. The chain joins TRBV5-1 to TRBJ2-5; no clear D gene. There are 14 residues in the CDR3. The germline V gene has CDR1 SGHRS and CDR2 YFSETQ. Trimming cost V 4 bases and J 5 bases, with 15 bases left between them. The DNA of the CDR3 is TGCGCCAGCAGCATCGACGTTAGAAGGGAGACCCAGTACTTC. Translated, it gives CASSIDVRRETQYF.

This clonotype was found many times. The chain employs TRBV28 and TRBJ1-1, with D possibly being TRBD1 (5 bases). From germline, CDR1 is MDHEN and CDR2 SYDVKM. Trimming cost V 7 bases and J 5 bases, with 17 bases left between them. This CDR3 region has 14 residues. The CDR3 bases are TGTGCCAGCATTCAGGCGGCCAGGGCTACTGAAGCTTTCTTT. It specifies CASIQAARATEAFF. Using reference TRBV28 and TRBJ1-1 for the parts outside the CDR3, the full variable domain is DVKVTQSSRYLVKRTGEKVFLECVQDMDHENMFWYRQDPGLGLRLIYFSYDVKMKEKGDIPEGYSVSREKKERFSLILESASTNQTSMYLCASIQAARATEAFFGQGTRLTVV.

This chain connects TRBV4-1 to TRBJ1-2; weak D call: TRBD1 (6 bases). V lost 0 bases to trimming and J lost 1 base, with 9 bases between them. The CDR3 spans 15 residues. In germline, CDR1 is MGHRA, CDR2 YSYEKL. CDR3 region: CASSQETGFNYGYTF. The CDR3, as DNA: TGCGCCAGCAGCCAAGAGACAGGATTTAACTATGGCTACACCTTC.

This clonotype was seen many times. The CDR3 loop is CASSLYGGRAGDTQYF. As DNA, the CDR3 is TGTGCCAGCAGCTTGTATGGCGGGAGGGCCGGAGATACGCAGTATTTT. The J gene is TRBJ2-3, the V gene TRBV5-5; 9 bases are a match to TRBD2. The V gene's germline CDR1 is SGHKS and CDR2 YYEKEE (reference sequence). The CDR3 loop spans 16 amino acids. The J segment lost 5 bases and the V segment lost 1 base, leaving 8 bases of the junction unmatched.

The rearrangement uses TRBV14 and TRBJ1-2; tentatively, D is TRBD1 (5 bases). The CDR3 contains 14 residues. V lost 6 bases and J 8 bases, leaving 19 bases between the germline ends. From germline, CDR1 is SGHDN and CDR2 FVKESK. CDR3 bases: TGTGCCAGCAGACCCTTAGAGACAGTCTACGGCTACACCTTC. This encodes CASRPLETVYGYTF.

The V and J genes are TRBV28 and TRBJ2-1; 7 nucleotides line up with TRBD2. CDR1 MDHEN and CDR2 SYDVKM come from the germline V gene. The V segment lost 7 bases and the J segment 4 bases; nucleotides outside the gene matches: 7. The CDR3 consists of 14 residues. CDR3 coding DNA: TGTGCCAGCAACCTGGGGGAGGGGTACAATGAGCAGTTCTTC. Translating it yields CASNLGEGYNEQFF.

This clonotype was seen a few times. This chain connects TRBV10-3 to TRBJ2-7, with D perhaps given as TRBD1 or TRBD2 (6 bases each). V was shortened by 6 bases and J by 2 bases, with 11 bases between the two germline ends. CDR1 and CDR2 from the germline V gene are ENHRY and SYGVKD. This CDR3 contains 13 residues. The CDR3 DNA follows: TGTGCCATCAGGGAGGGGGGAGCCTACGAGCAGTACTTC. It codes for CAIREGGAYEQYF.

Remarks on this clonotype: A much larger clone sits a single nucleotide away, making a read error possible. The V call is TRBV5-1, the J call TRBJ2-3; D is possibly TRBD1 or TRBD2 (5 bases each). From germline, CDR1 is SGHRS and CDR2 YFSETQ. The CDR3 contains 15 residues. The CDR3 is CASSRNRDRGDAQYF. The CDR3, as DNA: TGCGCCAGCAGTCGGAACCGGGACCGAGGAGATGCGCAGTATTTT.

This chain links TRBV29-1 with TRBJ2-7; weak D call: TRBD1 (5 bases). CDR1 is SQVTM, CDR2 ANQGSEA, per germline. Trimming took 6 bases from V and 2 from J, leaving 17 bases between them. This CDR3 comprises 14 residues. CDR3 residues: CSVETGTWPYEQYF. The CDR3 DNA is TGCAGCGTGGAAACAGGAACGTGGCCCTACGAGCAGTACTTC.

This clonotype has at least ten counts. The chain joins TRBV5-1 to TRBJ2-7; 10 nucleotides agree with TRBD1. With 2 bases clipped from V and 2 bases from J, the junction kept 7 bases outside the gene matches. This CDR3 contains 16 residues. CDR1 and CDR2 (germline): SGHRS, YFSETQ. CDR3 region: CASSFWAGTGAYEQYF. CDR3 DNA sequence: TGCGCCAGCAGCTTTTGGGCCGGGACAGGGGCCTACGAGCAGTACTTC.

The table lists this clonotype with a few counts. This chain's CDR3 is CASSLVGRQETQYF. DNA for the CDR3: TGTGCCAGCAGCTTGGTGGGACGACAAGAGACCCAGTACTTC. This chain connects TRBV5-4 to TRBJ2-5; the D gene could be TRBD1 or TRBD2 (5 bases each). This CDR3 region has 14 residues. V lost 0 bases, J lost 2 bases, and 8 bases lay in between. Germline V lookup: CDR1 SGHNT, CDR2 YYREEE (reference sequence). Looking up the rest from reference TRBV5-4 and TRBJ2-5 gives the full variable domain: ETGVTQSPTHLIKTRGQQVTLRCSSQSGHNTVSWYQQALGQGPQFIFQYYREEENGRGNFPPRFSGLQFPNYSSELNVNALELDDSALYLCASSLVGRQETQYFGPGTRLLVL.

The chain couples TRBV10-3 to TRBJ1-3; D may be TRBD1 (6 bases). V lost 8 bases, J lost 7 bases, and 18 bases lay in between. This CDR3 contains 14 residues. Germline V gives CDR1 ENHRY, CDR2 SYGVKD. CDR3: CAIATPGHSNTIYF. CDR3 coding DNA: TGTGCCATCGCTACTCCGGGACACTCGAACACCATATATTTT.